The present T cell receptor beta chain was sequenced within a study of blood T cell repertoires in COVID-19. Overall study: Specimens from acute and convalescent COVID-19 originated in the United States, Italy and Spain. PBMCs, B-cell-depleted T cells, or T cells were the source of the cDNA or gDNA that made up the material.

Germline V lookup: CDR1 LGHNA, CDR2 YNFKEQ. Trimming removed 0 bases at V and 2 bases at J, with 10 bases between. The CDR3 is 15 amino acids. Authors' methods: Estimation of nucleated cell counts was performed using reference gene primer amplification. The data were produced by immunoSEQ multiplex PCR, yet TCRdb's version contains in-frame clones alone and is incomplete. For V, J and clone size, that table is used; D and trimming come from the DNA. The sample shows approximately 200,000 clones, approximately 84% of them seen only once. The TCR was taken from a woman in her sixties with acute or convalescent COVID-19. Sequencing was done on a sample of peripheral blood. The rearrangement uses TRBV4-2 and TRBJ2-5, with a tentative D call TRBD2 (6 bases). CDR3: CASSQEGTDQETQYF. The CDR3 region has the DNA TGTGCCAGCAGCCAAGAAGGGACTGATCAAGAGACCCAGTACTTC.